What follows are 3 T cell receptor beta chains derived from one specimen sequenced in a study of blood T cell repertoires in COVID-19. This table comes from immunoSEQ multiplex PCR, and its TCRdb copy is limited to in-frame clones, with some not included. This repertoire shows around 300,000 clones, approximately 82% found once; its top ten account for approximately 3.1%. Input material: peripheral blood. The receptors shown here come from a man aged 25 to 45 with active or convalescent COVID-19.

With respect to this clone: The sample carries other DNA sequences with the same CDR3. The chain couples TRBV5-5 to TRBJ1-4, with D hard to call. Germline loops: CDR1 SGHKS, CDR2 YYEKEE (reference sequence). The CDR3 has 13 amino acids. V shed 2 bases and J shed 5 bases, with 7 bases lying between them. The CDR3 spells CASSLGGNEKLFF. CDR3 coding DNA: TGTGCCAGCAGCTTAGGAGGGAATGAAAAACTGTTTTTT.

The chain joins TRBV28 to TRBJ2-1; possibly TRBD2 for D (6 bases). The CDR3 extends over 17 amino acids. Germline V gene lookup returns CDR1 MDHEN and CDR2 SYDVKM. V shed 1 base and J shed 6 bases, with 19 bases lying between them. The DNA for the CDR3 is TGTGCCAGCAGTTTATCTTACAGCGCTAGCGCGGTCAATGAGCAGTTCTTC. As protein: CASSLSYSASAVNEQFF.

The chain has TRBV4-3 and TRBJ1-1; TRBD1 might be the D (6 bases). Germline V gene lookup returns CDR1 LGHNA and CDR2 YSLEER. The CDR3 contains 15 residues. The V and J ends lost 0 bases and 1 base respectively, with 9 bases between them. The chain's CDR3 is CASSQDKGQNTEAFF. The CDR3 bases are TGCGCCAGCAGCCAAGATAAGGGACAGAACACTGAAGCTTTCTTT.